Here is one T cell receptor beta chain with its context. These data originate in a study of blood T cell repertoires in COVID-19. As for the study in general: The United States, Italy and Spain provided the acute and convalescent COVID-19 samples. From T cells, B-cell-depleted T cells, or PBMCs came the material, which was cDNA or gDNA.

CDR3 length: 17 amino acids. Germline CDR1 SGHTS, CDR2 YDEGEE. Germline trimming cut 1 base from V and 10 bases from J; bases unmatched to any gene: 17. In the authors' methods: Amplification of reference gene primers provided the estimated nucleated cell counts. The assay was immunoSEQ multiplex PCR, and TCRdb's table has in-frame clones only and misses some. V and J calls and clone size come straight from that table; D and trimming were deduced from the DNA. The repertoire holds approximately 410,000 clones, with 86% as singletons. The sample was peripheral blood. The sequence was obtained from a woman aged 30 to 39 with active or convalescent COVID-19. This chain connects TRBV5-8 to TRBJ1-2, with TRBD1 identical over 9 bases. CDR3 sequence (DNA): TGTGCCAGCAGCTTGTGTGCCGAGCCGGACAGGGGATGCCTCTACACCTTC. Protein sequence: CASSLCAEPDRGCLYTF.